This T cell receptor (beta chain) was captured in a study of early T cells in non-severe SARS-CoV-2 infection. About the study: Chains stayed unpaired after sequencing of bulk RNA from unsorted whole blood.

The TCR library protocol was used to attach unique molecular identifiers. These identifiers were attached to individual cDNA molecules. TCRdb re-called the 5' RACE reads through MiXCR, storing one row per CDR3 protein. The data show about 39,000 distinct CDR3 sequences, around 6% seen once. CDR1 and CDR2 from the germline V gene are KGHSH and LQKENI. Between the trimmed V and J ends, which lost 2 bases and 1 base, there was a span of 11 bases. The CDR3 is made up of 15 amino acids. The study's findings and limits: Private and CD4 specificities were missed by VDJdb matching, which favored anti-spike CD8 responses.

This clonotype was seen many times. Its antigen is as yet unknown. Sequences were derived from whole blood, sampled at baseline. This sequence joins TRBV18 and TRBJ1-1, with unresolved D. The sequence was collected from an adult who was a healthcare worker with PCR-confirmed SARS-CoV-2 infection or an uninfected control (not recorded which). CDR3 sequence: CASSPSARRNTEAFF. CDR3 sequence (DNA): TGTGCCAGCTCACCAAGTGCACGGCGGAACACTGAAGCTTTCTTT.